Listed below are T cell receptor beta chains from one sample, sequenced in a study of response to subunit inactivated influenza vaccine. One entry per CDR3 protein, called by TCRdb with MiXCR from the RT-PCR reads. The table shows hundreds of thousands of distinct CDR3 sequences, with approximately 10% occurring only once. The sample was PBMCs from blood, taken on the day of vaccination. The receptors were sampled from a man aged 50-59 years who received an inactivated influenza vaccine. Both conserved end residues are part of each CDR3.

TRBJ1-5,TRBV2,CASSDRYSNQPQHF
TRBJ1-2,TRBV27,CASKEGRDGYTF
TRBJ1-2,TRBV7-2,CASSLVANYGYTF
TRBJ2-1,TRBV20-1,CSARGGPRDEQFF
TRBJ1-5,TRBV5-1,CASSQGQGNQPQHF
TRBJ1-1,TRBV5-1,CASSLPGQQNTEAFF
TRBJ2-3,TRBV20-1,CSAKGGRDSKVQVDTQYF
TRBJ2-1,TRBV18,CASSPQREGLGEQFF
TRBJ2-3,TRBV20-1,CSARDRRGGPPTDTQYF
TRBJ1-5,TRBV5-1,CASSSLGDKPQHF
TRBJ2-1,TRBV24-1,CATSGPSEINEQFF
TRBJ2-3,TRBV10-3,CAISELQGGTDTQYF
TRBJ2-6,TRBV20-1,CSGGDSLKSGANVLTF
TRBJ2-7,TRBV15,CATSRVGGTSYEQYF
TRBJ2-3,TRBV7-9,CASSIRDFHTDTQYF
TRBJ2-1,TRBV20-1,CSARVQTSYNEQFF
TRBJ2-7,TRBV12-3/TRBV12-4,CASSLATSGAAYEQYF
TRBJ2-3,TRBV14,CASSHRAGPPDTQYF
TRBJ2-1,TRBV28,CASSFRGRAKGNEQFF
TRBJ2-1,TRBV11-1,CASSFYVDRGVYNEQFF
TRBJ2-7,TRBV20-1,CSAWNGTSGRQTYEQYF
TRBJ1-1,TRBV12-3/TRBV12-4,CASSRGTEAFF
TRBJ2-5,TRBV6-2/TRBV6-3,CASRLYGQGTQETQYF
TRBJ2-7,TRBV5-1,CASSAGQPGDYEQYF
TRBJ2-3,TRBV20-1,CSATGQSTDTQYF
TRBJ2-3,TRBV11-1,CASSLAGLRGLPHTDTQYF
TRBJ2-1,TRBV5-6,CASSLFASGYNEQFF
TRBJ2-5,TRBV12-3/TRBV12-4,CASSRTGVGETQYF
TRBJ1-1,TRBV5-6,CASSWGGTADQAFF
TRBJ2-1,TRBV9,CASSLGQQAVNEQFF
TRBJ1-4,TRBV6-1,CASRAGTLNEKLFF
TRBJ1-2,TRBV10-3,CAINTPGTANYGYTF
TRBJ2-1,TRBV7-9,CASSLGRPLTGEQFF
TRBJ1-1,TRBV5-6,CASSLGSGLYTEAFF
TRBJ2-4,TRBV5-1,CASSLATGDSLAKNIQYF
TRBJ2-3,TRBV11-2,CASSFSSGRAGDTQYF
TRBJ2-2,TRBV12-3/TRBV12-4,CASSPADRVFGELFF
TRBJ2-5,TRBV11-3,CASSLGGEKTQYF
TRBJ2-7,TRBV20-1,CSARSLAGETYEQYF
TRBJ2-2,TRBV5-1,CASSLFGTSGTGELFF
TRBJ2-2,TRBV12-3/TRBV12-4,CASSLGTLNTGELFF
TRBJ2-1,TRBV10-3,CAISATAEQFF
TRBJ1-2,TRBV20-1,CSARVEVGYGYTF
TRBJ2-7,TRBV7-6,CASSQAGTSSYEQYF
TRBJ1-2,TRBV20-1,CSATDGVGYGYTF
TRBJ2-2,TRBV5-1,CASSLWTSGRSNTGELFF
TRBJ2-5,TRBV6-1,CASSRTGGIQETQYF
TRBJ2-5,TRBV6-1,CASSPMDGLLGETQYF
TRBJ2-3,TRBV5-1,CASSPGTPSTDTQYF
TRBJ2-1,TRBV20-1,CSARGLAGGNEQFF
TRBJ2-7,TRBV6-1,CASSLRLAESYEQYF
TRBJ2-7,TRBV12-3/TRBV12-4,CASSGQSYEQYF
TRBJ2-7,TRBV27,CASSLYPTDYEQYF
TRBJ2-3,TRBV7-6,CASSLVTLTTDTQYF
TRBJ2-2,TRBV20-1,CSAPDRRNTGELFF
TRBJ2-4,TRBV7-3,CASSLGPKNIQYF
TRBJ2-7,TRBV19,CASSMGLADYEQYF
TRBJ1-2,TRBV12-3/TRBV12-4,CASSFSVTPFRGYTF
TRBJ2-4,TRBV20-1,CSARVAGVGNIQYF
TRBJ2-5,TRBV4-2,CASSQEGRALQETQYF